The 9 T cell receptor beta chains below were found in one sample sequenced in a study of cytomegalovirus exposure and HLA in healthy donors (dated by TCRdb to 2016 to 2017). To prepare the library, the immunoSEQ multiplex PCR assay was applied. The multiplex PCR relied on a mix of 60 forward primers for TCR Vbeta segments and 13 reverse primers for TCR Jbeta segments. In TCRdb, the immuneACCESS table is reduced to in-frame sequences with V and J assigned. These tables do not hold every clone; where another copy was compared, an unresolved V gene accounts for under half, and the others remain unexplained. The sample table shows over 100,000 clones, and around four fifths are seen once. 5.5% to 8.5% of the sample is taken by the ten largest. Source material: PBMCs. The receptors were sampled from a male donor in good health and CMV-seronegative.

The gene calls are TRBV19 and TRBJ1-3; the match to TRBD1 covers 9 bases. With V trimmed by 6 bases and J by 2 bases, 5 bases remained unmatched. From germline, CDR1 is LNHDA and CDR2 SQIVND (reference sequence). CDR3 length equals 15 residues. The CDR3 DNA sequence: TGTGCCAGTAGCGCGGACAGGGGCGCTGGAAACACCATATATTTT. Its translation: CASSADRGAGNTIYF.

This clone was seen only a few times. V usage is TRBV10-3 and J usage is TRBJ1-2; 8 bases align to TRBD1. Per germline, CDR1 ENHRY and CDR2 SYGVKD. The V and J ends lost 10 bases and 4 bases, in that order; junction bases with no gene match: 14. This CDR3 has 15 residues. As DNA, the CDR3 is TGTGCCAGCAGAGTAACCCGACAGGGGAGCTATGGCTACACCTTC. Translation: CASRVTRQGSYGYTF.

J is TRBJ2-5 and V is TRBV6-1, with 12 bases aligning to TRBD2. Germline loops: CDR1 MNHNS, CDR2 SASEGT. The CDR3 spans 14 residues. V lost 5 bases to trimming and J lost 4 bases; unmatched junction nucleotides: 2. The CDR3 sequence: CASSRLAGVETQYF. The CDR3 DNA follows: TGTGCCAGCAGTCGACTAGCGGGAGTAGAGACCCAGTACTTC.

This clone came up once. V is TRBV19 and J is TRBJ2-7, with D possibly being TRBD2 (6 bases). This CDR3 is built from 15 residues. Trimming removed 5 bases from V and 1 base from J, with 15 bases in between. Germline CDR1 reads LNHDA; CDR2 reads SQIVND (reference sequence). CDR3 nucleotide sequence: TGTGCCAGTAGTGCTTACCGGGACTCTTCCTACGAGCAGTACTTC. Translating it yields CASSAYRDSSYEQYF.

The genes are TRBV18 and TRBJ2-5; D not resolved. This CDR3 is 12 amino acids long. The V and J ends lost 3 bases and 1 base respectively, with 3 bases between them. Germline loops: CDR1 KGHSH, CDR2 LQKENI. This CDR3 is CASSPAQETQYF. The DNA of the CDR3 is TGTGCCAGCTCACCGGCCCAAGAGACCCAGTACTTC.

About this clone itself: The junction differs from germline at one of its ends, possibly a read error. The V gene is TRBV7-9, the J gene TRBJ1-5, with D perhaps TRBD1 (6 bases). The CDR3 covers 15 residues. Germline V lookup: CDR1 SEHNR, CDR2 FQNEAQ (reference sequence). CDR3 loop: CSSSIATGRNQPQHF. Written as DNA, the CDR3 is TGTTCCAGCAGCATAGCTACAGGGCGCAATCAGCCCCAGCATTTT.

CDR3 loop: CASSPGTRDFEQYF. The CDR3 DNA is TGTGCCAGTAGTCCCGGGACTAGAGACTTCGAGCAGTACTTC. The chain uses TRBV19 and TRBJ2-7; the match to TRBD2 covers 8 bases. Per the germline V gene, CDR1 is LNHDA and CDR2 is SQIVND (reference sequence). J was trimmed by 6 bases and V by 5 bases; bases with no gene match: 9. There are 14 residues in the CDR3.

The CDR3 region has the DNA TGTGCCAGCAGCCCCGGTGGGGGGACTGAAGCTTTCTTT. It encodes CASSPGGGTEAFF. J is TRBJ1-1 and V is TRBV11-2; TRBD1 might be the D (5 bases). This CDR3 contains 13 residues. Per germline, CDR1 SGHAT and CDR2 FQNNGV. The V and J ends lost 5 bases and 5 bases respectively, with 12 bases between them.

CDR3 nucleotide sequence: TGTGCCACCTCGAAGGAGGGACTAGGCGAGCAGTTCTTC. It specifies CATSKEGLGEQFF. This sequence joins TRBV6-4 and TRBJ2-1, with 8 bases matching TRBD2. In germline, CDR1 is MRHNA, CDR2 SNTAGT. The CDR3 loop spans 13 amino acids. The V gene end was trimmed by 10 bases and the J gene end by 10 bases; junction bases not matched to a gene: 12.